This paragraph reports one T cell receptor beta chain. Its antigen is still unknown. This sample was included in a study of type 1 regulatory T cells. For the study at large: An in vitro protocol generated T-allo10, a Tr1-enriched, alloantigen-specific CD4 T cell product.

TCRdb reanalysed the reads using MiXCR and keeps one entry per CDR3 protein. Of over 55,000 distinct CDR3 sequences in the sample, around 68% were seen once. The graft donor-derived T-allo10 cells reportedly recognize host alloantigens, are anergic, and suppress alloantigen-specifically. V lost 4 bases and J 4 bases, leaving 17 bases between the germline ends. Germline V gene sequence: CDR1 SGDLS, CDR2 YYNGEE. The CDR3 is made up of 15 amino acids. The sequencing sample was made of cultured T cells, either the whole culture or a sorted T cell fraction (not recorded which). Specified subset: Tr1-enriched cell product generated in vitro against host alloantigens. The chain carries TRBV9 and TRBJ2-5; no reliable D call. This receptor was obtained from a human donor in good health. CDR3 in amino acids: CASSSRASGAETQYF. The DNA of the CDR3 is TGTGCCAGCAGCTCCCGGGCGAGTGGCGCAGAGACCCAGTACTTC.